Given below is one T cell receptor (beta chain) in context. Its antigen is unidentified. The data are from a study of tumor-infiltrating lymphocytes in localized non-small cell lung cancer. The study, taken as a whole, reports: Tumors had more T cell infiltration than uninvolved lung, per TCRbeta sequencing and CD3 counts.

CDR3 length: 14 amino acids. Per germline, CDR1 SGHVS and CDR2 FQNEAQ. V trimming: 1 base; J trimming: 9 bases; junction bases outside the gene matches: 7. Measured with immunoSEQ multiplex PCR; TCRdb has only the in-frame clones, and not every one. Of fewer than 20,000 clones listed, about three quarters were seen once; the top ten hold 4.3%. Sequenced sample: lung tumor tissue. The chain uses TRBV7-8 and TRBJ1-1; TRBD1 aligns across 8 bases. The clonotype comes from a human donor with non-small cell lung cancer. In DNA, the CDR3 is TGTGCCAGCAGCTTAGGTGGACAGGGAGGGAAAGCTTTCTTT. Its protein is CASSLGGQGGKAFF.